The 4 T cell receptor beta chains below all came from one sample that was sequenced in a study of control samples from healthy donors and cancer patients. This table comes from immunoSEQ multiplex PCR, and its TCRdb copy is limited to in-frame clones, with some not included. Among some 210,000 clones listed, roughly nine tenths were seen once. Sequenced input: blood. All receptors come from a man in his thirties or forties in good health.

This clone has just a few counts. This chain joins TRBV4-1 and TRBJ2-7, with 10 bases aligning to TRBD1. This CDR3 spans 15 amino acids. V was clipped by 4 bases and J by 5 bases; unmatched bases: 8. Germline V gives CDR1 MGHRA, CDR2 YSYEKL. CDR3: CASSPGTGAYNEQYF. The DNA of the CDR3 is TGCGCCAGCAGCCCTGGGACAGGGGCCTACAACGAGCAGTACTTC.

The chain recombines TRBV19 with TRBJ1-3, with D uncertain. The CDR3 is 14 amino acids. Trimming cost V 5 bases and J 0 bases, with 8 bases left between them. CDR1 and CDR2 (germline): LNHDA, SQIVND (reference sequence). The CDR3 DNA reads TGTGCCAGTAGTCCAACAGTCTCTGGAAACACCATATATTTT. Its translation is CASSPTVSGNTIYF.

The chain has TRBV7-8 and TRBJ1-5; D not resolved. Trimming stripped 5 bases from V and 3 bases from J, with 14 bases between. Germline CDR1 SGHVS, CDR2 FQNEAQ. The CDR3 is made up of 15 amino acids. CDR3 loop: CASSPPNLLNQPQHF. CDR3 DNA sequence: TGTGCCAGCAGCCCACCAAACCTTCTCAATCAGCCCCAGCATTTT.

This clone was seen only once. J is TRBJ1-6 and V is TRBV2; perhaps TRBD1 as D (5 bases). This CDR3 has 15 residues. V was clipped by 2 bases and J by 7 bases, with 12 bases between them. Germline CDR1 and CDR2: SNHLY and FYNNEI. CDR3 in amino acids: CASSETAGGNSPLHF. The CDR3 bases are TGTGCCAGCAGTGAAACAGCCGGGGGAAATTCACCCCTCCACTTT.